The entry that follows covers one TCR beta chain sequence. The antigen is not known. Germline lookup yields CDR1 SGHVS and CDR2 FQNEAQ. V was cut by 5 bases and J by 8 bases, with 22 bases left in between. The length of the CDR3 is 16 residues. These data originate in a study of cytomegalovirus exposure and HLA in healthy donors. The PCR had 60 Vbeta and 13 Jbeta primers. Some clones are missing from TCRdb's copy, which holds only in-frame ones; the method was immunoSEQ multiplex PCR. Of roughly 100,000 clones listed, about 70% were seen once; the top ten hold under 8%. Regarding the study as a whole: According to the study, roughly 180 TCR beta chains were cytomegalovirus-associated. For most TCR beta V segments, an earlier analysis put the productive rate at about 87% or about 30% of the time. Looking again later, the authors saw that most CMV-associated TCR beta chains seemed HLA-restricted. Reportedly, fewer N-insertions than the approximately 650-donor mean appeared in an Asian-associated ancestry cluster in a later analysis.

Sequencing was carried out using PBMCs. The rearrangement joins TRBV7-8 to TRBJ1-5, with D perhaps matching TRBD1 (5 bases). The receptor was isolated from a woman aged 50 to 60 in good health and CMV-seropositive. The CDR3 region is CASSPQTAVTGEPQHF. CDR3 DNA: TGTGCCAGCAGCCCGCAGACAGCCGTGACGGGTGAGCCCCAGCATTTT.